The clone carrying this TCR beta chain was counted between two and nine times. Germline V gene lookup returns CDR1 KGHSH and CDR2 LQKENI. V was pared by 2 bases and J by 5 bases, with 9 bases of the junction left unmatched. The CDR3 spans 16 residues. These data are taken from a study of regulatory T cells in long-lasting Graves disease. Study information: Less than 3 months of antithyroid drugs had been taken by newly diagnosed Graves' patients.

HTBI primers from iRepertoire and Arm-PCR of CDR3 regions yielded the TCR beta libraries. From the multiplex PCR reads, TCRdb called clonotypes with MiXCR, one entry per CDR3 protein. The data contain some 600,000 distinct CDR3 sequences, about 15% of them singletons. Time point specified: newly diagnosed GD, antithyroid drugs for less than 3 months. Scientists built the TCR library using RNA that was extracted from PBMCs. This same sample was also taken into another study, of T cells in Graves' hyperthyroidism and ophthalmopathy. That report notes: Appearing also in blood were most of the thyroid clonotypes expanded above 0.001. The model identified upcoming ophthalmopathy a median approximately six months ahead of onset.

The sequence derives from a man aged 18 to 35 with Graves disease. Sequenced material: peripheral blood mononuclear cells (PBMCs), taken at new diagnosis, from a patient treated with antithyroid drugs. The J gene is TRBJ2-5, the V gene TRBV18; 9 nucleotides line up with TRBD2. CDR3 bases: TGTGCCAGCTCACCAACGGGCCTAGCGGGAATGGAGACCCAGTACTTC. Translation gives CASSPTGLAGMETQYF.